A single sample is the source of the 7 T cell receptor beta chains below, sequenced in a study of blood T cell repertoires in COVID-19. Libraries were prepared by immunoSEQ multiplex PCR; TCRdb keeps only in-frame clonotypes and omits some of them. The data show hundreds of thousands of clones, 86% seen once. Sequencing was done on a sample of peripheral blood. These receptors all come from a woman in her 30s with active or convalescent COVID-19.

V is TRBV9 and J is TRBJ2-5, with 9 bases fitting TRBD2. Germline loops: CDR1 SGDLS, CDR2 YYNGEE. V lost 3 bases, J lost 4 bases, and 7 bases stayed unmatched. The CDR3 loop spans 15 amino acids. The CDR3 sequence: CASSAREGLAETQYF. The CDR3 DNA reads TGTGCCAGCAGCGCCCGGGAGGGACTAGCAGAGACCCAGTACTTC.

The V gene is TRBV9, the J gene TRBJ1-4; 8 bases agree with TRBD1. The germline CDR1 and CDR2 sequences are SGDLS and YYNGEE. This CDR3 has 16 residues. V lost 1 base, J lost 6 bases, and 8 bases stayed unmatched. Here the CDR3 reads CASSVLAGQGYEKLFF. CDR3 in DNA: TGTGCCAGCAGCGTACTTGCAGGACAGGGTTATGAAAAACTGTTTTTT.

Written as DNA, the CDR3 is TGTGCCAGCAGTGAACAGGGCAGGAACACTGAAGCTTTCTTT. Its protein product is CASSEQGRNTEAFF. The chain couples TRBV2 to TRBJ1-1; D might be TRBD1 (5 bases). Germline-derived CDR1 and CDR2 are SNHLY and FYNNEI. The CDR3 runs to 14 residues. V was shortened by 2 bases and J by 1 base, with 8 bases between the two germline ends.

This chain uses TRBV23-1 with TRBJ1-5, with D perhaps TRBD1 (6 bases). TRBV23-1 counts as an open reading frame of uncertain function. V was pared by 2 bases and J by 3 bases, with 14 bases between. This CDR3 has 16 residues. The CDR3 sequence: CASSQARSGHNQPQHF. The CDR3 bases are TGCGCCAGCAGTCAAGCTCGTTCGGGACACAATCAGCCCCAGCATTTT.

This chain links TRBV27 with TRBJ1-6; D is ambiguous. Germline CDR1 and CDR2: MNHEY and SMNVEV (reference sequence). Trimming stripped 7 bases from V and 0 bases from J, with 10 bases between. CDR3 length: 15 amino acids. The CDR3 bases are TGTGCCAGCATGGGCAGTTACTCCTATAATTCACCCCTCCACTTT. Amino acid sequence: CASMGSYSYNSPLHF.

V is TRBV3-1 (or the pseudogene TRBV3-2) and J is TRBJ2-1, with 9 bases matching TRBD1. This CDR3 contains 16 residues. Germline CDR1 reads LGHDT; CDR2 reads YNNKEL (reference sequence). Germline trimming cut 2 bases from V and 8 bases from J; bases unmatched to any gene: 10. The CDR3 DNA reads TGTGCCAGCAGCCAACCCGGGACAGGGTGGGGGGATGAGCAGTTCTTC. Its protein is CASSQPGTGWGDEQFF.

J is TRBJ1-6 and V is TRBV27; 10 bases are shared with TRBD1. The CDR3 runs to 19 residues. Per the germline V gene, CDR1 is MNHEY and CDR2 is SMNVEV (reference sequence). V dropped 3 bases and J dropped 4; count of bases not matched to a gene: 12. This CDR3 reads CASSFGRTGGLTYNSPLHF. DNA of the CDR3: TGTGCCAGCAGTTTTGGTCGGACAGGGGGGCTGACTTATAATTCACCCCTCCACTTT.